Sequencing of this TCR beta chain was carried out in a study of post-analysis software for immune sequencing data. The wider study: Patients with relapsing-remitting, secondary progressive and progressive-relapsing multiple sclerosis courses were all represented.

This clonotype was recorded a few times. As yet, its antigen is unknown. cDNA libraries for TCR beta contained unique molecular identifiers. Input amounts of about 0.85 to 10 million T cells were used. These gave approximately 500,000 cDNA molecules, so each molecule approximated one T cell. TCRdb passed the PCR reads through MiXCR, listing each CDR3 protein once. This table holds about 800,000 distinct CDR3 sequences, just under 30% found once. Study-wide findings and caveats: By F measure, strong co-clustering occurred among samples prepared in the same batch. Diversity measured as normalized Chao1 was significantly lower in multiple sclerosis patients than in controls.

The clonotype comes from a girl aged 10-17 years with multiple sclerosis. The sequenced material came from blood.

CDR3 nucleotide sequence: TGTGCCAGCAGCGTAGGGATGGGCGGCTACACCTTC. This translates into CASSVGMGGYTF. The gene calls are TRBV9 and TRBJ1-2; D gene unclear. The germline V gene encodes CDR1 SGDLS and CDR2 YYNGEE. This CDR3 comprises 12 residues. Trimming left V 0 bases short and J 8 bases short, with 8 bases between.